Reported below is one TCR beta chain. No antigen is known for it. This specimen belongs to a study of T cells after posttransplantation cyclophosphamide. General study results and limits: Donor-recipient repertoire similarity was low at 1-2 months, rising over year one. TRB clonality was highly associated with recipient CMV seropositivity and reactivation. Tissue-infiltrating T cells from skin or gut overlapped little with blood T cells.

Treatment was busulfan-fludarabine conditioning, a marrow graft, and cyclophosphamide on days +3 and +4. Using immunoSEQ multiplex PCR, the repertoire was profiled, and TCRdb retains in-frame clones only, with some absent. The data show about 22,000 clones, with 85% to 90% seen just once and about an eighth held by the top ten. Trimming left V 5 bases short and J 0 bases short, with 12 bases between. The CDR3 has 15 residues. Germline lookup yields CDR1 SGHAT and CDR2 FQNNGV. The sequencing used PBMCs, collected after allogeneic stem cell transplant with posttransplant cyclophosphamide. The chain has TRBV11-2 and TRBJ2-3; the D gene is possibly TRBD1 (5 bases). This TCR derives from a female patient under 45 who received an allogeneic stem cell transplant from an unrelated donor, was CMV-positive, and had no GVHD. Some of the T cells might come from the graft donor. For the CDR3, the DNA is TGTGCCAGCAGCCTTAGACAGTCAAGCACAGATACGCAGTATTTT. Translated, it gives CASSLRQSSTDTQYF.